Below are 25 T cell receptor beta chains sequenced from a single sample in a study of T cells in Graves' hyperthyroidism and ophthalmopathy. RNA transcripts were the template for amplifying TCR beta CDR3 regions. First-round RT-PCR of the TCR CDR3 relied on the HTBI primer set. Using its own MiXCR run on the multiplex PCR reads, TCRdb lists one record per CDR3 protein. The sample lists about half a million distinct CDR3 sequences, about a fifth occurring once. Sequencing was performed on blood. Every receptor here comes from a man between 18 and 29 years old with Graves' hyperthyroidism.

This clonotype was recorded at least ten times. The chain carries TRBV28 and TRBJ2-2, with D uncertain. The CDR3 loop spans 14 amino acids. Germline V gene sequence: CDR1 MDHEN, CDR2 SYDVKM. V was pared by 6 bases and J by 6 bases, with 14 bases between. In DNA, the CDR3 is TGTGCCAGCAGCTCGGCCGACATCCCCGGGGAGCTGTTTTTT. It yields the protein CASSSADIPGELFF.

V gene TRBV11-2 combines with J gene TRBJ2-5; 13 bases match TRBD2. J was trimmed by 4 bases and V by 4 bases; bases with no gene match: 9. This CDR3 is built from 17 residues. Germline V lookup: CDR1 SGHAT, CDR2 FQNNGV. The CDR3 coding sequence is TGTGCCAGCAGCTGGTCCGGGACTAGCGGGGAGGGAGAGACCCAGTACTTC. Its protein product is CASSWSGTSGEGETQYF.

The sample holds a few counts of this clonotype. The chain joins TRBV6-1 to TRBJ2-7; possibly TRBD1 for D (6 bases). Trimming stripped 6 bases from V and 6 bases from J, with 12 bases between. CDR3 size: 12 residues. From germline, CDR1 is MNHNS and CDR2 SASEGT. The CDR3 region has the DNA TGTGCCAGCAGCGACAGGACTGCCGAGCAGTACTTC. Translation: CASSDRTAEQYF.

In this sample, this clonotype turned up many times. The rearrangement links TRBV27 to TRBJ1-1; maybe TRBD1 (6 bases). This CDR3 is 14 amino acids long. Germline V gene data show CDR1 as MNHEY and CDR2 as SMNVEV (reference sequence). Deletions cut 2 bases from V and 4 bases from J, with 11 bases between. In DNA form, the CDR3 reads TGTGCCAGCAGTTTAAGCGGGGGGCCCACTGAAGCTTTCTTT. Translating gives CASSLSGGPTEAFF.

This clonotype was observed a few times. The J gene is TRBJ1-2, the V gene TRBV9; tentatively, D is TRBD1 (5 bases). This CDR3 spans 15 amino acids. Germline CDR1 reads SGDLS; CDR2 reads YYNGEE. The germline V and J ends were trimmed by 0 bases and 0 bases, with 9 bases remaining between them. The CDR3 sequence is CASSVGGEANYGYTF. In DNA form, the CDR3 reads TGTGCCAGCAGCGTAGGAGGGGAAGCTAACTATGGCTACACCTTC.

This clonotype was counted at least ten times. The gene calls are TRBV6-5 and TRBJ1-2; D is unclear. V gave up 2 bases and J gave up 4 bases, with 14 bases separating them. Germline V lookup: CDR1 MNHEY, CDR2 SVGAGI. This CDR3 comprises 15 residues. The DNA for the CDR3 is TGTGCCAGCAGTTACCCTAGGGCAGGTATCTATGGCTACACCTTC. Amino acids: CASSYPRAGIYGYTF.

This clonotype was picked up a small number of times. The chain is built from TRBV18 and TRBJ1-5, with D maybe TRBD1 (6 bases). This CDR3 is 17 amino acids long. V lost 5 bases and J lost 2, with 19 bases in between. The germline gives CDR1 KGHSH, CDR2 LQKENI. CDR3 amino acids: CASSTLPQGTGNQPQHF. The CDR3 DNA is TGTGCCAGCTCAACACTACCGCAGGGGACGGGCAATCAGCCCCAGCATTTT.

This clonotype was observed many times. V is TRBV11-2 and J is TRBJ1-3, with D uncertain. This CDR3 comprises 15 residues. V dropped 1 base and J dropped 4 bases, with 11 bases sitting between them. Germline loops: CDR1 SGHAT, CDR2 FQNNGV. The CDR3 loop reads CASSLGDPSGNTIYF. DNA of the CDR3: TGTGCCAGCAGCTTAGGGGATCCCTCCGGAAACACCATATATTTT.

The chain carries TRBV4-2 and TRBJ1-1; no definite D call. Germline CDR1 reads LGHNA; CDR2 reads YNFKEQ. Trimming removed 5 bases at V and 1 base at J, with 11 bases between. The CDR3 loop spans 14 amino acids. CDR3 sequence reads: CASSGGRGNTEAFF. CDR3 coding DNA: TGTGCCAGCAGCGGAGGACGGGGGAACACTGAAGCTTTCTTT.

CDR3 amino acids: CSHTSGGPYEQYF. As DNA, the CDR3 is TGCAGCCATACTAGCGGGGGACCCTACGAGCAGTACTTC. The gene calls are TRBV29-1 and TRBJ2-7, with TRBD2 identical over 11 bases. Per germline, CDR1 SQVTM and CDR2 ANQGSEA. V lost 8 bases and J lost 2; bases outside the gene matches: 5. This CDR3 has 13 residues.

This clonotype was counted ten times or more. The rearrangement joins TRBV6-2 or TRBV6-3 to TRBJ2-2; 7 bases align to TRBD1. Trimming took 1 base from V and 1 from J; bases not matched to a gene: 6. The CDR3 totals 17 residues. Germline CDR1 reads MNHEY; CDR2 reads SVGEGT. As DNA, the CDR3 is TGTGCCAGCAGTTACTGGTTCTACAGGGGGAACACCGGGGAGCTGTTTTTT. The encoded protein is CASSYWFYRGNTGELFF.

The J gene is TRBJ2-7, the V gene TRBV6-1, with D unresolved. Per the germline V gene, CDR1 is MNHNS and CDR2 is SASEGT. V lost 8 bases and J lost 5, with 22 bases in between. The CDR3 runs to 15 residues. The CDR3: CASGNTVGFGNEQYF. CDR3 coding DNA: TGTGCCAGCGGTAATACGGTGGGCTTTGGCAACGAGCAGTACTTC.

This clonotype was seen many times. The J gene is TRBJ1-1, the V gene TRBV6-5; D unclear. CDR3 size: 13 residues. CDR1 and CDR2 (germline): MNHEY, SVGAGI. With 7 bases removed from V and 1 base from J, the gap between germline ends came to 10 bases. In DNA form, the CDR3 reads TGTGCCAGCACTTTAAACTGGAACACTGAAGCTTTCTTT. Translating it yields CASTLNWNTEAFF.

As concerns this clonotype: A much more abundant neighbour one base away suggests this may be a read error. The chain combines TRBV7-8 with TRBJ1-3; D gene uncertain. Per the germline V gene, CDR1 is SGHVS and CDR2 is FQNEAQ. CDR3 length: 15 residues. CDR3 DNA sequence: TGTGCCAGCATCTTAGGCCGGGTTAGCGGAAACACCATATATTTT. Translation gives CASILGRVSGNTIYF. The full variable domain, completed using reference TRBV7-8 and TRBJ1-3, is GAGVSQSPRYKVAKRGQDVALRCDPISGHVSLFWYQQALGQGPEFLTYFQNEAQLDKSGLPSDRFFAERPEGSVSTLKIQRTQQEDSAVYLCASILGRVSGNTIYFGEGSWLTVV.

This chain connects TRBV9 to TRBJ2-2, with TRBD1 matching over 7 bases. Germline lookup yields CDR1 SGDLS and CDR2 YYNGEE. The V and J ends lost 2 bases and 4 bases, in that order; junction bases with no gene match: 5. The CDR3 loop spans 15 amino acids. This CDR3 is CASSVKGAATGELFF. CDR3 sequence (DNA): TGTGCCAGCAGCGTTAAGGGGGCGGCCACCGGGGAGCTGTTTTTT. Supplemented by reference TRBV9 and TRBJ2-2, the full variable domain reads DSGVTQTPKHLITATGQRVTLRCSPRSGDLSVYWYQQSLDQGLQFLIQYYNGEERAKGNILERFSAQQFPDLHSELNLSSLELGDSALYFCASSVKGAATGELFFGEGSRLTVL.

This clonotype was seen many times. The CDR3 bases are TGTGCCAGCAGTTTCCCGGGCCACACCGGGGAGCTGTTTTTT. It translates to CASSFPGHTGELFF. The rearrangement links TRBV2 to TRBJ2-2, with D hard to call. CDR3 length: 14 residues. Between the trimmed V and J ends, which lost 5 bases and 3 bases, there was a span of 10 bases. CDR1 is SNHLY and CDR2 is FYNNEI in the germline V gene. The whole variable domain, filled in from reference TRBV2 and TRBJ2-2, reads EPEVTQTPSHQVTQMGQEVILRCVPISNHLYFYWYRQILGQKVEFLVSFYNNEISEKSEIFDDQFSVERPDGSNFTLKIRSTKLEDSAMYFCASSFPGHTGELFFGEGSRLTVL.

This clonotype occurred a few times. This chain links TRBV18 with TRBJ2-2; 8 nucleotides line up with TRBD2. The J segment lost 6 bases and the V segment lost 3 bases, leaving 6 bases of the junction unmatched. The CDR3 is 15 amino acids. From germline, CDR1 is KGHSH and CDR2 LQKENI. The CDR3 bases are TGTGCCAGCTCACCGCCAACTAGCGGTCCCGGGGAGCTGTTTTTT. Amino acids: CASSPPTSGPGELFF.

The CDR3 nucleotides read TGTGCCAGCAGTTCACGTACTAGCGGGAGCACCTACGAGCAGTACTTC. Its translation is CASSSRTSGSTYEQYF. J is TRBJ2-7 and V is TRBV12-3 or TRBV12-4; 11 bases are a match to TRBD2. The CDR3 consists of 16 residues. The junction had 7 bases not matched to a gene; V was cut back by 4 bases and J by 2 bases.

On this clonotype: With a much larger clone just one base away, this may be a read error. The chain has TRBV20-1 and TRBJ2-7; 9 positions agree with TRBD1. The CDR3 covers 14 residues. Trimming removed 8 bases from V and 2 bases from J; junction bases left unmatched: 10. The germline gives CDR1 DFQATT, CDR2 SNEGSKA (reference sequence). CDR3 DNA sequence: TGCAGTACTACATGGACAGGGGAGACCTACGAGCAGTACTTC. This codes for CSTTWTGETYEQYF.

This clonotype was seen a handful of times. This chain uses TRBV16 with TRBJ1-3; D is unresolved. The CDR3 covers 15 residues. CDR1 and CDR2 from the germline V gene are KGHSY and FQNENV. Trimming took 2 bases from V and 2 from J, leaving 10 bases between them. CDR3 sequence (DNA): TGTGCCAGCAGCCAAAGTGGCGGTACTGGAAACACCATATATTTT. Its protein is CASSQSGGTGNTIYF.

J is TRBJ1-5 and V is TRBV6-1; D ambiguous. The germline V gene has CDR1 MNHNS and CDR2 SASEGT. The CDR3 spans 15 residues. V was clipped by 6 bases and J by 6 bases, with 18 bases between them. In nucleotides, the CDR3 is TGTGCCAGCAGGTTGACGGACGAGGTCGGTCAGCCCCAGCATTTT. It is translated as CASRLTDEVGQPQHF.

This clonotype was detected many times. The chain recombines TRBV6-2 or TRBV6-3 with TRBJ1-1; D ambiguous. Per germline, CDR1 MNHEY and CDR2 SVGEGT. This CDR3 region has 13 residues. Trimming removed 0 bases at V and 7 bases at J, with 9 bases between. The CDR3 region is CASSYSAGLEAFF. The CDR3 DNA reads TGTGCCAGCAGTTACTCGGCAGGACTTGAAGCTTTCTTT.

This clonotype was found many times. Here the CDR3 reads CASTREGYGNQPQHF. The CDR3 DNA reads TGTGCCAGCACTCGGGAGGGGTACGGCAATCAGCCCCAGCATTTT. The chain has TRBV28 and TRBJ1-5; D possibly corresponds to TRBD1 (5 bases). Germline loops: CDR1 MDHEN, CDR2 SYDVKM. This CDR3 has 15 residues. Trimming removed 7 bases from V and 2 bases from J, with 15 bases in between.

This clonotype turned up a few times. The chain links TRBV11-3 to TRBJ1-6; D is possibly TRBD1 (5 bases). Between the trimmed V and J ends, which lost 5 bases and 3 bases, there was a span of 8 bases. This CDR3 is built from 14 residues. CDR1 is SGHNT, CDR2 YENEEA, per germline. CDR3 nucleotide sequence: TGTGCCAGCAGCACGGACATCTATAATTCACCCCTCCACTTT. Translating gives CASSTDIYNSPLHF.

This clonotype has at least ten counts. The chain combines TRBV12-3 or TRBV12-4 with TRBJ1-2, with 7 bases matching TRBD1. The CDR3 consists of 13 residues. The J segment lost 7 bases and the V segment lost 5 bases, leaving 7 bases of the junction unmatched. CDR3 in DNA: TGTGCCAGCAGTGTCGGGACAGCCGCTGGCTACACCTTC. Its translation: CASSVGTAAGYTF.